This is a list of T cell receptor beta chains from one sample in a study of T cells in localized non-small cell lung cancer. Assay: immunoSEQ multiplex PCR; the TCRdb copy retains only in-frame clones and omits some. The sample yields about 92,000 clones, roughly 91% seen once. Sequencing was performed on PBMCs, taken before any cancer treatment. Every receptor here comes from a woman aged 35 to 69 with stage II squamous cell lung carcinoma. CDR3s leave out the opening cysteine and the closing phenylalanine or tryptophan.

TRBJ1-1,TRBV13,ASSLGGSRLSTEAF
TRBJ1-5,TRBV19,ATKGRAGQPQH
TRBJ2-5,TRBV19,ASSYRGKETQY
TRBJ1-5,TRBV19,ASTVPGQNFQPQH
TRBJ1-1,TRBV2,ASSRMRGSDTEAF
TRBJ2-1,TRBV6-1,ASTSRVREDNEQF
TRBJ1-5,TRBV7-9,ASSHGGGVGQPQH
TRBJ2-5,TRBV11-3,ASSLGTGSQETQY
TRBJ1-4,TRBV6-5,ASSYSTANNEKLF
TRBJ2-3,TRBV28,ASSFDPGGFTDTQY
TRBJ1-5,TRBV5-1,ASSLGGSSNQPQH
TRBJ1-1,TRBV30,AWTLSPNTEAF
TRBJ1-1,TRBV7-9,ASSNSQTMNTEAF
TRBJ2-1,TRBV5-1,ASSPHPTTGSFSSYNEQF
TRBJ1-5,TRBV19,ASSTSRTGNQPQH
TRBJ1-2,TRBV9,ASSARQGGGYGYT
TRBJ2-5,TRBV6-1,ASSDPGTWVTQY
TRBJ1-2,TRBV5-1,ASSFGPRQGDNYGYT
TRBJ1-1,TRBV27,ASSPRGVVTEAF
TRBJ1-4,TRBV5-1,ASSLKQDRGEKLF
TRBJ2-7,TRBV5-6,ASRNPGGGSYEQY
TRBJ2-1,TRBV4-2,ASSQTSGGRNEQF
TRBJ1-5,TRBV7-2,ASSLGGFYSNQPQH
TRBJ1-1,TRBV4-1,ASSPTEAGNTEAF
TRBJ2-1,TRBV7-8,ASSPSGGSNNEQF
TRBJ2-5,TRBV21-1,ASSPTGAGETQY
TRBJ2-5,TRBV5-1,ASSLAGGETQY
TRBJ2-2,TRBV6-6,ASSYSWNTGELF
TRBJ2-1,TRBV6-6,ASRIGLAGVNEQF
TRBJ2-2,TRBV9,ASSEGTVTRTGELF
TRBJ2-7,TRBV6-6,ASSYGQGAH
TRBJ1-5,TRBV16,ASSQSIGKDYSNQPQH